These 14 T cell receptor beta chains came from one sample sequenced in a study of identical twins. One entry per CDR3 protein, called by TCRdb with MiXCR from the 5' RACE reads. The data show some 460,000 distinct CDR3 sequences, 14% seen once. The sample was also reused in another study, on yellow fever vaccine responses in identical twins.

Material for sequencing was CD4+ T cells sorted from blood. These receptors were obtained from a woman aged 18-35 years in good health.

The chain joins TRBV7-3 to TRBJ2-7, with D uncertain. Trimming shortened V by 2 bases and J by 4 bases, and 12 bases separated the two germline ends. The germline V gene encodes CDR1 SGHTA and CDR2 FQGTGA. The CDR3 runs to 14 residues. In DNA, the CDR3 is TGTGCCAGCAGCTTAGGGCCGCACGTTTACGAGCAGTACTTC. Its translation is CASSLGPHVYEQYF.

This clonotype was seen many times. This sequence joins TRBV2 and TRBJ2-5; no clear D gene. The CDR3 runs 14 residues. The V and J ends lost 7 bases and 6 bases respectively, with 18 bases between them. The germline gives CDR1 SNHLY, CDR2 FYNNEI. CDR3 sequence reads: CASIKESGPKTQYF. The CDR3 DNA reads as TGTGCCAGCATTAAGGAGTCCGGTCCAAAGACCCAGTACTTC.

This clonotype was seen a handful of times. CDR3 loop: CASSKPSGGGGFREQFF. The DNA for the CDR3 is TGTGCCAGCAGCAAGCCCTCCGGGGGCGGGGGCTTTAGAGAGCAGTTCTTC. This chain joins TRBV3-1 and TRBJ2-1, with D possibly being TRBD2 (7 bases). Germline assignment: CDR1 LGHDT and CDR2 YNNKEL (reference sequence). The ends were cut back, 5 bases at V and 10 bases at J, with 27 bases in the middle. The CDR3 is 17 residues long.

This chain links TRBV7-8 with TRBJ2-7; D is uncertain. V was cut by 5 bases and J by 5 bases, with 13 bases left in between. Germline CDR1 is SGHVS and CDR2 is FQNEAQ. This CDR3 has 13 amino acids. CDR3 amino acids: CASSPQAVNEQYF. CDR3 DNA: TGTGCCAGCAGCCCCCAGGCGGTCAACGAGCAGTACTTC.

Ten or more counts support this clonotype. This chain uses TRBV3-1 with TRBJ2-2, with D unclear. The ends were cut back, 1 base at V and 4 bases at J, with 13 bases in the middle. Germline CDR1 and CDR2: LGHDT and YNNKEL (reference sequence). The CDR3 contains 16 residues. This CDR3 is CASSQVGVRSTGELFF. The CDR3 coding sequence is TGTGCCAGCAGCCAAGTTGGAGTCAGGTCCACCGGGGAGCTGTTTTTT.

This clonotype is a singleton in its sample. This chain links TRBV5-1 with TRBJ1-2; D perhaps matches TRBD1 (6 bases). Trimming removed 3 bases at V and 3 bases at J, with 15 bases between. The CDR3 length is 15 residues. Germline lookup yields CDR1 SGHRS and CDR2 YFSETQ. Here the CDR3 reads CASSWRGMGDYGYTF. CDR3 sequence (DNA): TGCGCCAGCAGCTGGAGGGGGATGGGTGACTATGGCTACACCTTC.

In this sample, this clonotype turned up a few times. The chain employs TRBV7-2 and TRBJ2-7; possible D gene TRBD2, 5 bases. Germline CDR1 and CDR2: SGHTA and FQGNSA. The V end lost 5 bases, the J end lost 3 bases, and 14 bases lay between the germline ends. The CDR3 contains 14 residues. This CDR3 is CASSPGPGDYEQYF. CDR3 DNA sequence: TGTGCCAGCAGCCCCGGGCCCGGGGACTACGAGCAGTACTTC. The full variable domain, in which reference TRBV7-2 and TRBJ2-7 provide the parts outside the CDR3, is GAGVSQSPSNKVTEKGKDVELRCDPISGHTALYWYRQSLGQGLEFLIYFQGNSAPDKSGLPSDRFSAERTGGSVSTLTIQRTQQEDSAVYLCASSPGPGDYEQYFGPGTRLTVT.

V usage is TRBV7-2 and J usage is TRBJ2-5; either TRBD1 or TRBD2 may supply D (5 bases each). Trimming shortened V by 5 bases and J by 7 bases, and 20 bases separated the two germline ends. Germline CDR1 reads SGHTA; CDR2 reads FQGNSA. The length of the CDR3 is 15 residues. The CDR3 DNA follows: TGTGCCAGCAGCCGGGACCCCTCAGATGTGGGGACCCAGTACTTC. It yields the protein CASSRDPSDVGTQYF. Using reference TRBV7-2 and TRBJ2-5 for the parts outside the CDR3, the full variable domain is GAGVSQSPSNKVTEKGKDVELRCDPISGHTALYWYRQSLGQGLEFLIYFQGNSAPDKSGLPSDRFSAERTGGSVSTLTIQRTQQEDSAVYLCASSRDPSDVGTQYFGPGTRLLVL.

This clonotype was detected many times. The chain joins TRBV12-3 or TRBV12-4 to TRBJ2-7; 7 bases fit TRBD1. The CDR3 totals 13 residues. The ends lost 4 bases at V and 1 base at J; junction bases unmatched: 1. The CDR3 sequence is CASSSTGSYEQYF. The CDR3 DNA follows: TGTGCCAGCAGTTCGACAGGGTCCTACGAGCAGTACTTC.

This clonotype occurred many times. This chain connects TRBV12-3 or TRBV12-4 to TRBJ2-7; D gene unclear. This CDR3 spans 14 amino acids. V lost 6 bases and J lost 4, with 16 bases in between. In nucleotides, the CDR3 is TGTGCCAGCAGACTGGTGGGGATAGGTTACGAGCAGTACTTC. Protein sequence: CASRLVGIGYEQYF.

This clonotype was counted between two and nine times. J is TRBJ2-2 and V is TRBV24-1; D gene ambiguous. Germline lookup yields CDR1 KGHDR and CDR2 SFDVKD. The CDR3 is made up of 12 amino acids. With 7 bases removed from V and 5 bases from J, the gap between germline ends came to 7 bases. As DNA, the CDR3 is TGTGCCACCAGCAGGCTTACCGGGGAGCTGTTTTTT. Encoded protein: CATSRLTGELFF.

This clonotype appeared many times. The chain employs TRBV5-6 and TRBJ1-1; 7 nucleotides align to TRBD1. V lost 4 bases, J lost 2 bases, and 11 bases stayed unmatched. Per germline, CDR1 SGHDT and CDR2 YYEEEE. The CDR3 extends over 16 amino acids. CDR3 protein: CASSPLGPGGNTEAFF. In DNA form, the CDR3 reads TGTGCCAGCAGCCCCTTGGGGCCAGGGGGAAACACTGAAGCTTTCTTT.

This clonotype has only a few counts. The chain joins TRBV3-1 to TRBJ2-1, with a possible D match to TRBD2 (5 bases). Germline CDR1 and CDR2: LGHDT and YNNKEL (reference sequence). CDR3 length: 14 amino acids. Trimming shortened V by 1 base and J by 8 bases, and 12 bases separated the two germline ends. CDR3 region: CASSQAKRRYEQFF. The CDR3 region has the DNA TGTGCCAGCAGCCAAGCTAAACGGAGGTATGAGCAGTTCTTC.

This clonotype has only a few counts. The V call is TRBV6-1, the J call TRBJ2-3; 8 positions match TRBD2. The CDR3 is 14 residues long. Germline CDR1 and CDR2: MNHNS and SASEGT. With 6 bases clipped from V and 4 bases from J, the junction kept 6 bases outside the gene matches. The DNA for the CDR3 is TGTGCCAGCAGCTTTAGCGGGGCTCCAGATACGCAGTATTTT. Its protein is CASSFSGAPDTQYF.